Following are 30 T cell receptor beta chains from one sample sequenced in a study of shared clonotypes between healthy human individuals. Measured with immunoSEQ multiplex PCR; TCRdb has only the in-frame clones, and not every one. There are over 2 million clones in the sample; 85% to 95% occur only once, and 0.3% to 0.4% lies in the top ten. Material: naive CD4+ T cells from PBMCs. Noted subset: CD45RA+ positively selected. These TCRs come from a man aged 18 to 35 in good health. Some clones in this sample may be carry-over from other donors' samples.

The chain recombines TRBV5-1 with TRBJ2-3, with 7 bases fitting TRBD2. Germline V gene data show CDR1 as SGHRS and CDR2 as YFSETQ. Trimming removed 3 bases from V and 2 bases from J; junction bases left unmatched: 6. CDR3 length: 15 amino acids. DNA of the CDR3: TGCGCCAGCAGCTCGACTAGCAAGACCACAGATACGCAGTATTTT. Its protein is CASSSTSKTTDTQYF.

This clone was detected only a few times. At the DNA level, this CDR3 is encoded by other sequences in the same sample as well. The chain carries TRBV2 and TRBJ1-5; no definite D call. The V end was cut by 6 bases, the J end by 2 bases, with 8 bases between. Germline V gene lookup returns CDR1 SNHLY and CDR2 FYNNEI. The length of the CDR3 is 13 residues. Written as DNA, the CDR3 is TGTGCCAGCAGGAGGGATGGCAATCAGCCCCAGCATTTT. It translates to CASRRDGNQPQHF.

This chain links TRBV28 with TRBJ2-2; D ambiguous. Trimming removed 7 bases at V and 5 bases at J, with 14 bases between. This CDR3 region has 14 residues. Per the germline V gene, CDR1 is MDHEN and CDR2 is SYDVKM. DNA for the CDR3: TGTGCCAGCATCTCAAGATTAGGAACCGGGGAGCTGTTTTTT. Residues: CASISRLGTGELFF.

The chain employs TRBV19 and TRBJ2-1; possible D gene TRBD2, 5 bases. The CDR3 length is 15 residues. Trimming cost V 6 bases and J 0 bases, with 12 bases left between them. Germline V gene data show CDR1 as LNHDA and CDR2 as SQIVND (reference sequence). The CDR3 nucleotides read TGTGCCAGTAGACCGGACTTGCTCTCCTACAATGAGCAGTTCTTC. Translating it yields CASRPDLLSYNEQFF.

This chain joins TRBV4-1 and TRBJ1-3; D not certain. The V end lost 0 bases, the J end lost 3 bases, and 15 bases lay between the germline ends. Germline V gives CDR1 MGHRA, CDR2 YSYEKL. The length of the CDR3 is 17 residues. CDR3 region: CASSQDPKGLVGNTIYF. For the CDR3, the DNA is TGCGCCAGCAGCCAAGATCCAAAAGGGTTAGTTGGAAACACCATATATTTT.

The gene calls are TRBV2 and TRBJ2-7; 9 bases match TRBD1. V shed 7 bases, J shed 0 bases, and the junction held 7 bases outside the gene matches. In germline, CDR1 is SNHLY, CDR2 FYNNEI. CDR3 length: 15 residues. The CDR3 reads CASTWRGQGSYEQYF. DNA for the CDR3: TGTGCCAGCACCTGGCGGGGACAGGGCTCCTACGAGCAGTACTTC.

This clone was detected only once. V is TRBV28 and J is TRBJ2-7; 7 nucleotides align to TRBD2. CDR1 MDHEN and CDR2 SYDVKM come from the germline V gene. The CDR3 runs 16 residues. Trimming took 0 bases from V and 6 from J; bases not matched to a gene: 11. CDR3 in amino acids: CASSLCSGPGICEQYF. DNA of the CDR3: TGTGCCAGCAGTTTATGTAGCGGGCCTGGTATTTGCGAGCAGTACTTC.

V is TRBV2 and J is TRBJ1-2, with D unresolved. Germline assignment: CDR1 SNHLY and CDR2 FYNNEI. The CDR3 length is 14 residues. The germline V and J ends were trimmed by 7 bases and 4 bases, with 16 bases remaining between them. The CDR3 DNA reads as TGTGCCAGCACAAGGACGGCAGTATCCTATGGCTACACCTTC. Protein sequence: CASTRTAVSYGYTF.

This clone showed up just once. The chain combines TRBV7-3 with TRBJ1-1; 10 positions match TRBD1. Germline values: CDR1 SGHTA, CDR2 FQGTGA. V lost 5 bases, J lost 2 bases, and 5 bases stayed unmatched. The length of the CDR3 is 15 residues. The CDR3 here is CASSPRQGANTEAFF. The CDR3 DNA reads TGTGCCAGCAGCCCAAGACAGGGGGCTAACACTGAAGCTTTCTTT.

V and J are TRBV5-1 and TRBJ1-6, with D hard to call. The CDR3 has 14 amino acids. Germline CDR1 is SGHRS and CDR2 is YFSETQ. V shed 0 bases and J shed 9 bases, with 10 bases lying between them. The CDR3 sequence is CASSLEEIGSPLHF. In nucleotides, the CDR3 is TGCGCCAGCAGCTTGGAAGAAATCGGTTCACCCCTCCACTTT. Combining the CDR3 with reference TRBV5-1 and TRBJ1-6 gives the whole variable domain KAGVTQTPRYLIKTRGQQVTLSCSPISGHRSVSWYQQTPGQGLQFLFEYFSETQRNKGNFPGRFSGRQFSNSRSEMNVSTLELGDSALYLCASSLEEIGSPLHFGNGTRLTVT.

This chain links TRBV28 with TRBJ1-4; 8 positions match TRBD1. The CDR3 is 16 residues long. The V and J ends lost 2 bases and 6 bases, in that order; junction bases with no gene match: 8. Germline lookup yields CDR1 MDHEN and CDR2 SYDVKM. As DNA, the CDR3 is TGTGCCAGCAGTTTACCCCCAGGGGGCGGATATGAAAAACTGTTTTTT. Translated, it gives CASSLPPGGGYEKLFF.

The V gene is TRBV12-5, the J gene TRBJ1-2; tentative D call: TRBD1 (6 bases). Germline CDR1 is LGHNT and CDR2 is FRNRAP. Trimming removed 6 bases from V and 1 base from J, with 9 bases in between. This CDR3 region has 13 residues. Written as DNA, the CDR3 is TGTGCTAGTGGCCGGGACATTAACTATGGCTACACCTTC. Amino acids: CASGRDINYGYTF.

This clone has more than one count but fewer than ten. The chain employs TRBV29-1 and TRBJ1-3, with D perhaps TRBD1 (6 bases). V lost 7 bases, J lost 2 bases, and 15 bases lay in between. The CDR3 contains 14 residues. Germline V gene data show CDR1 as SQVTM and CDR2 as ANQGSEA. The CDR3 sequence is CSAARGGAGNTIYF. The CDR3 nucleotides are TGCAGCGCTGCCAGGGGAGGTGCTGGAAACACCATATATTTT.

The CDR3: CASSLPEGAETQYF. CDR3 sequence (DNA): TGCGCCAGCAGCTTGCCGGAAGGTGCAGAGACCCAGTACTTC. This rearrangement joins TRBV5-1 to TRBJ2-5; no clear D gene. The ends were cut back, 1 base at V and 4 bases at J, with 11 bases in the middle. The CDR3 covers 14 residues. The germline V gene encodes CDR1 SGHRS and CDR2 YFSETQ.

This clone was observed a few times. The rearrangement joins TRBV2 to TRBJ1-5, with D hard to call. The CDR3 is 12 residues long. From germline, CDR1 is SNHLY and CDR2 FYNNEI. Trimming left V 7 bases short and J 8 bases short, with 12 bases between. The CDR3 DNA reads TGTGCCAGCACCCTCGGCGGGGAGCCCCAGCATTTT. Its translation: CASTLGGEPQHF.

The gene calls are TRBV2 and TRBJ1-1; 7 bases line up with TRBD1. The V gene's germline CDR1 is SNHLY and CDR2 FYNNEI. The trim removed 6 bases at V and 1 base at J, leaving 5 bases unmatched. This CDR3 is 14 amino acids long. The CDR3 reads CASRNRGGNTEAFF. For the CDR3, the DNA is TGTGCCAGCAGAAACAGGGGCGGGAACACTGAAGCTTTCTTT.

This clone appeared once. The chain is built from TRBV28 and TRBJ2-5; the match to TRBD1 covers 8 bases. The ends lost 5 bases at V and 5 bases at J; junction bases unmatched: 7. The CDR3 sequence is 14 residues long. CDR1 and CDR2 from the germline V gene are MDHEN and SYDVKM. CDR3 in amino acids: CASSQDRVVETQYF. The CDR3 nucleotides read TGTGCCAGCAGTCAGGACAGGGTAGTCGAGACCCAGTACTTC.

CDR3: CASSLVTGRAADTQYF. The CDR3 DNA is TGCGCCAGCAGCTTGGTCACCGGGAGGGCCGCAGATACGCAGTATTTT. J is TRBJ2-3 and V is TRBV5-1, with TRBD2 matching over 8 bases. V shed 0 bases, J shed 4 bases, and the junction held 7 bases outside the gene matches. The germline V gene has CDR1 SGHRS and CDR2 YFSETQ. CDR3 length equals 16 residues.

The gene calls are TRBV6-5 and TRBJ2-2; 9 nucleotides match TRBD2. V lost 2 bases and J lost 6; bases outside the gene matches: 7. Germline lookup yields CDR1 MNHEY and CDR2 SVGAGI. This CDR3 spans 16 amino acids. CDR3 nucleotides: TGTGCCAGCAGTTACGGATTAGCGGGAGTTCCCGGGGAGCTGTTTTTT. It codes for CASSYGLAGVPGELFF.

This rearrangement joins TRBV7-6 to TRBJ1-1; 7 bases agree with TRBD1. The germline V gene encodes CDR1 SGHVS and CDR2 FNYEAQ. This CDR3 contains 16 residues. V trimming: 1 base; J trimming: 9 bases; junction bases outside the gene matches: 14. This chain's CDR3 is CASSLGLSGQGGQAFF. The CDR3 nucleotides read TGTGCCAGCAGCTTAGGGCTATCTGGGCAGGGGGGACAAGCTTTCTTT.

The V call is TRBV30, the J call TRBJ1-3, with D unresolved. This CDR3 spans 12 amino acids. Germline assignment: CDR1 GTSNPN and CDR2 SVGIG (reference sequence). Trimming took off 4 bases at V and 2 bases at J, with 6 bases between the two ends. CDR3 in amino acids: CAWKPAGNTIYF. The CDR3 DNA follows: TGTGCCTGGAAGCCAGCTGGAAACACCATATATTTT.

This chain uses TRBV6-4 with TRBJ2-1; 10 nucleotides agree with TRBD2. The CDR3 is 15 amino acids. Germline V gene data show CDR1 as MRHNA and CDR2 as SNTAGT. V trimming: 3 bases; J trimming: 7 bases; junction bases outside the gene matches: 6. CDR3 sequence reads: CASSDVVAGGNEQFF. CDR3 sequence (DNA): TGTGCCAGCAGTGATGTCGTAGCGGGGGGTAATGAGCAGTTCTTC.

The genes are TRBV30 and TRBJ2-1; D uncertain. Deletions cut 1 base from V and 9 bases from J, with 13 bases between. CDR1 is GTSNPN, CDR2 SVGIG, per germline (reference sequence). This CDR3 is 13 amino acids long. The CDR3 DNA is TGTGCCTGGAGTGCCCCATGGACGGGTGAGCAGTTCTTC. Protein: CAWSAPWTGEQFF.

J is TRBJ2-3 and V is TRBV7-8; 11 nucleotides line up with TRBD2. The CDR3 is made up of 16 amino acids. Germline V lookup: CDR1 SGHVS, CDR2 FQNEAQ. Losses at the gene ends were 4 bases for V and 2 bases for J; bases not matched to a gene: 5. The CDR3 region has the DNA TGTGCCAGCAGCTCCCCGGGACTAGCGGACACAGATACGCAGTATTTT. It is translated as CASSSPGLADTDTQYF.

The chain combines TRBV6-5 with TRBJ2-1; TRBD2 agrees at 7 bases. J was trimmed by 6 bases and V by 0 bases; bases with no gene match: 5. Germline V gene data show CDR1 as MNHEY and CDR2 as SVGAGI. This CDR3 spans 15 amino acids. DNA of the CDR3: TGTGCCAGCAGTTACTCGGGAGGGACGGGCAATGAGCAGTTCTTC. Translation: CASSYSGGTGNEQFF.

This clone was detected only once. In the same sample, other DNA sequences code for this CDR3. V is TRBV5-6 and J is TRBJ1-2; D perhaps matches TRBD1 (6 bases). The V gene's germline CDR1 is SGHDT and CDR2 YYEEEE. The CDR3 totals 11 residues. V was trimmed by 2 bases and J by 8 bases, leaving 7 bases between them. The CDR3 reads CASSFGGGYTF. The CDR3 region has the DNA TGTGCCAGCAGCTTCGGGGGCGGCTACACCTTC.

This rearrangement joins TRBV28 to TRBJ1-5; D is undetermined. CDR1 MDHEN and CDR2 SYDVKM come from the germline V gene. The CDR3 loop spans 13 amino acids. The V end was cut by 6 bases, the J end by 3 bases, with 9 bases between. The CDR3 loop is CASRMLSNQPQHF. CDR3 sequence (DNA): TGTGCCAGCAGGATGCTTTCCAATCAGCCCCAGCATTTT. Filled out from reference TRBV28 and TRBJ1-5, the complete variable domain reads DVKVTQSSRYLVKRTGEKVFLECVQDMDHENMFWYRQDPGLGLRLIYFSYDVKMKEKGDIPEGYSVSREKKERFSLILESASTNQTSMYLCASRMLSNQPQHFGDGTRLSIL.

The chain combines TRBV11-3 with TRBJ2-1; 7 bases align to TRBD2. After removal of 3 bases from V and 0 bases from J, the junction contained 5 bases not matched to a gene. The CDR3 length is 16 residues. Germline assignment: CDR1 SGHNT and CDR2 YENEEA. The CDR3 region is CASSLRGSSSYNEQFF. Written as DNA, the CDR3 is TGTGCCAGCAGCTTGCGCGGGAGCTCCTCCTACAATGAGCAGTTCTTC.

The CDR3 DNA follows: TGCGCCAGCAGCTTGGGAGGTCTAGCACTACCCTACGAGCAGTACTTC. Translated, it gives CASSLGGLALPYEQYF. The chain recombines TRBV5-1 with TRBJ2-7; TRBD2 might be the D (5 bases). Deletions cut 0 bases from V and 2 bases from J, with 15 bases between. The CDR3 contains 16 residues. The germline V gene encodes CDR1 SGHRS and CDR2 YFSETQ.

The rearrangement uses TRBV4-1 and TRBJ1-2; 10 nucleotides align to TRBD1. The germline CDR1 and CDR2 sequences are MGHRA and YSYEKL. The J segment lost 2 bases and the V segment lost 3 bases, leaving 3 bases of the junction unmatched. The CDR3 spans 15 residues. CDR3 coding DNA: TGCGCCAGCAGCCAGAGGGACAGGGGAAACTATGGCTACACCTTC. It yields the protein CASSQRDRGNYGYTF.